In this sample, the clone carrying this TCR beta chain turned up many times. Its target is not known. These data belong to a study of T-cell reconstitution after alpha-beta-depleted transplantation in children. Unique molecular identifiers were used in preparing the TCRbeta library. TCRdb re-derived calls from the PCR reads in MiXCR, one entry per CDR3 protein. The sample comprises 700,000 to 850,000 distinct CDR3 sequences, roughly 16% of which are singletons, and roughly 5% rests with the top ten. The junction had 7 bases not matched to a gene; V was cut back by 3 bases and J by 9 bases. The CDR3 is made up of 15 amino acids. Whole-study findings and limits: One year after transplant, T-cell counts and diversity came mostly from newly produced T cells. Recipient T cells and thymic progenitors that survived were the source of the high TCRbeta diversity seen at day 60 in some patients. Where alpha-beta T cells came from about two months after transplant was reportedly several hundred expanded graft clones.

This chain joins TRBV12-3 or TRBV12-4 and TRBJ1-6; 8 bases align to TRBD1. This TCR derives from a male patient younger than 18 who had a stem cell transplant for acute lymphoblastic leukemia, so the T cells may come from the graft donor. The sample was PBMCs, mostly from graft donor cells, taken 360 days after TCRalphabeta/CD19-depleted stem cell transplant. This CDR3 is CASSFSQGATSPLHF. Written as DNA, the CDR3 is TGTGCCAGCAGTTTCTCCCAGGGGGCAACTTCACCCCTCCACTTT.